The next 14 T cell receptor beta chains were all read from a single sample in a study of blood T cell repertoires in COVID-19. Produced via immunoSEQ multiplex PCR; TCRdb's table is partial and in-frame only. The data contain roughly 250,000 clones, 70% to 90% of them singletons. The sequenced material came from peripheral blood. The receptor set was obtained from a woman aged 35 to 49 who had recovered from COVID-19.

The chain has TRBV9 and TRBJ1-1, with D perhaps matching TRBD1 (6 bases). V was cut by 0 bases and J by 5 bases, with 11 bases left in between. In germline, CDR1 is SGDLS, CDR2 YYNGEE. The CDR3 runs to 14 residues. This CDR3 reads CASSVDQGNTEAFF. As DNA, the CDR3 is TGTGCCAGCAGCGTAGACCAGGGGAATACTGAAGCTTTCTTT.

This chain connects TRBV2 to TRBJ1-2, with 8 bases aligning to TRBD1. Germline trimming cut 4 bases from V and 8 bases from J; bases unmatched to any gene: 12. Per the germline V gene, CDR1 is SNHLY and CDR2 is FYNNEI. This CDR3 comprises 15 residues. The CDR3 is CASSGTGYETWGYTF. The CDR3 nucleotides are TGTGCCAGCAGTGGGACAGGGTACGAGACGTGGGGCTACACCTTC.

This chain links TRBV18 with TRBJ1-1, with 9 positions matching TRBD1. Trimming took 3 bases from V and 5 from J; bases not matched to a gene: 7. The germline V gene has CDR1 KGHSH and CDR2 LQKENI. The CDR3 is made up of 15 amino acids. The CDR3 reads CASSPLGQGWTEAFF. CDR3 sequence (DNA): TGTGCCAGCTCACCCCTAGGACAGGGGTGGACTGAAGCTTTCTTT.

The chain links TRBV11-2 to TRBJ2-7; 7 positions match TRBD2. The CDR3 covers 15 residues. Germline V gene sequence: CDR1 SGHAT, CDR2 FQNNGV. J was trimmed by 3 bases and V by 6 bases; bases with no gene match: 11. As DNA, the CDR3 is TGTGCCAGCAGGGGGCCGGGACTACCAAACTACGAGCAGTACTTC. Amino acids: CASRGPGLPNYEQYF.

The sample holds one count of this clone. The chain carries TRBV9 and TRBJ1-2; D not certain. Germline CDR1 SGDLS, CDR2 YYNGEE. Trimming removed 3 bases at V and 8 bases at J, with 8 bases between. CDR3 length: 11 amino acids. The DNA of the CDR3 is TGTGCCAGCAGCGCCCGGGGAGGCTACACCTTC. Its protein product is CASSARGGYTF.

This clone was detected a few times. CDR3 sequence (DNA): TGTGCCAGTAGTATGGACAGGGAAGAGACCCAGTACTTC. It encodes CASSMDREETQYF. V is TRBV19 and J is TRBJ2-5, with TRBD1 matching 8 bases. Germline V gene sequence: CDR1 LNHDA, CDR2 SQIVND (reference sequence). The CDR3 spans 13 residues. V was clipped by 3 bases and J by 3 bases; unmatched bases: 0.

J is TRBJ2-5 and V is TRBV4-1; D is possibly TRBD1 (5 bases). CDR1 is MGHRA, CDR2 YSYEKL, per germline. V gave up 1 base and J gave up 2 bases, with 20 bases separating them. This CDR3 is 18 amino acids long. This CDR3 reads CASSQVHGPGSGQETQYF. The DNA of the CDR3 is TGCGCCAGCAGCCAAGTACATGGGCCAGGGTCGGGTCAAGAGACCCAGTACTTC.

This clone was found once. CDR3 sequence reads: CSVNPGDGETQYF. CDR3 DNA sequence: TGCAGCGTAAACCCAGGGGACGGAGAGACCCAGTACTTC. The chain is built from TRBV29-1 and TRBJ2-5, with D maybe TRBD1 (6 bases). The CDR3 runs to 13 residues. The germline CDR1 and CDR2 sequences are SQVTM and ANQGSEA. Trimming took off 6 bases at V and 4 bases at J, with 15 bases between the two ends.

The chain combines TRBV6-1 with TRBJ2-1; TRBD2 matches 8 bases. The germline V gene has CDR1 MNHNS and CDR2 SASEGT. V trimming: 2 bases; J trimming: 7 bases; junction bases outside the gene matches: 7. The CDR3 is made up of 15 amino acids. The CDR3 DNA follows: TGTGCCAGCAGTGAACGGGGGGGCCTCCGTAATGAGCAGTTCTTC. Translated: CASSERGGLRNEQFF.

This chain joins TRBV7-6 and TRBJ1-4, with TRBD1 matching 8 bases. The CDR3 loop spans 17 amino acids. The J segment lost 7 bases and the V segment lost 0 bases, leaving 10 bases of the junction unmatched. Germline V CDR1 and CDR2: SGHVS, FNYEAQ. DNA of the CDR3: TGTGCCAGCAGCTTAGCAAACGGCGGGACAGGTGGTGAAAAACTGTTTTTT. It translates to CASSLANGGTGGEKLFF. The whole variable domain, filled in from reference TRBV7-6 and TRBJ1-4, reads GAGVSQSPRYKVTKRGQDVALRCDPISGHVSLYWYRQALGQGPEFLTYFNYEAQQDKSGLPNDRFSAERPEGSISTLTIQRTEQRDSAMYRCASSLANGGTGGEKLFFGSGTQLSVL.

The gene calls are TRBV5-1 and TRBJ2-7, with 7 bases identical to TRBD1. The V gene's germline CDR1 is SGHRS and CDR2 YFSETQ. This CDR3 contains 17 residues. The V and J ends lost 4 bases and 3 bases, in that order; junction bases with no gene match: 16. CDR3 loop: CASSPTDRGQLNYEQYF. The DNA for the CDR3 is TGCGCCAGCAGCCCCACCGACCGGGGACAGCTCAACTACGAGCAGTACTTC.

This sequence joins TRBV7-9 and TRBJ1-5, with TRBD1 as a possible D gene (5 bases). The germline V gene encodes CDR1 SEHNR and CDR2 FQNEAQ (reference sequence). The V end was cut by 5 bases, the J end by 0 bases, with 11 bases between. CDR3 size: 15 residues. As DNA, the CDR3 is TGTGCCAGCAGCGGGGGGGGTTATAGCAATCAGCCCCAGCATTTT. It specifies CASSGGGYSNQPQHF.

The chain employs TRBV19 and TRBJ1-2; 9 bases are a match to TRBD1. Germline CDR1 LNHDA, CDR2 SQIVND (reference sequence). After removal of 5 bases from V and 2 bases from J, the junction contained 6 bases not matched to a gene. The length of the CDR3 is 15 residues. The CDR3 nucleotides are TGTGCCAGTAGTGGGGGACAGGGAGGGAACTATGGCTACACCTTC. It codes for CASSGGQGGNYGYTF.

The chain has TRBV2 and TRBJ1-4; D is undetermined. V lost 4 bases to trimming and J lost 6 bases, with 12 bases between them. The CDR3 extends over 14 amino acids. Germline values: CDR1 SNHLY, CDR2 FYNNEI. The CDR3 region is CASSAREKDEKLFF. CDR3 sequence (DNA): TGTGCCAGCAGTGCCCGGGAAAAGGATGAAAAACTGTTTTTT.